This entry concerns a single T cell receptor (beta chain). PCR amplification relied on 60 Vbeta primers (plus 13 Jbeta primers). Measured with immunoSEQ multiplex PCR; TCRdb has only the in-frame clones, and not every one. This sample carries 150,000 to 200,000 clones, 75% to 85% of them seen once, and the ten largest clones take almost 7%. This sample is part of a study of cytomegalovirus exposure and HLA in healthy donors. CDR3 size: 15 residues. V was pared by 5 bases and J by 6 bases, with 10 bases of the junction left unmatched. Germline-derived CDR1 and CDR2 are LNHNV and YYDKDF (reference sequence).

The sample comprised PBMCs. The receptor's source is a man younger than 45 in good health and CMV-seropositive. The chain carries TRBV15 and TRBJ2-1; TRBD1 agrees at 7 bases. The CDR3 DNA reads as TGTGCCACCAGCCCCCGGACAGGCTGGGCCAATGAGCAGTTCTTC. It is translated as CATSPRTGWANEQFF.